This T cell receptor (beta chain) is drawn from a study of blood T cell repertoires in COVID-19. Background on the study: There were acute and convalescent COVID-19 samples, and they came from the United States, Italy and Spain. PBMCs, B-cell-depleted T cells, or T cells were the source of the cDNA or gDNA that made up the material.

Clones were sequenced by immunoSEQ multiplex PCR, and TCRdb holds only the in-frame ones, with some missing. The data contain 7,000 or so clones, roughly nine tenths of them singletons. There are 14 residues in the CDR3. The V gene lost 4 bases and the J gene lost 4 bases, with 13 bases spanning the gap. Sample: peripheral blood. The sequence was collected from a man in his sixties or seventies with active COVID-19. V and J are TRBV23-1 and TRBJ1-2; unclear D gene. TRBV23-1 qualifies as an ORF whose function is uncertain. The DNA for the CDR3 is TGCGCCAGCAGTCGGGCTCCCGACACCTATGGCTACACCTTC. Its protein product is CASSRAPDTYGYTF.